The 18 T cell receptor beta chains reported below all come from one sample, sequenced in a study of regulatory T cells in long-lasting Graves disease. Time point described: newly diagnosed GD, antithyroid drugs for less than 3 months. The authors made the TCR library using RNA they extracted from PBMCs. Investigators prepared the TCR beta libraries by applying iRepertoire HTBI primers and Arm-PCR of CDR3 regions. TCRdb called the multiplex PCR reads again in MiXCR, with one record for every CDR3 protein. The sample has fewer than 550,000 distinct CDR3 sequences, 15% to 20% seen once. These same data were also listed under a study on T cells in Graves' hyperthyroidism and ophthalmopathy.

This material consisted of peripheral blood mononuclear cells (PBMCs), taken at new diagnosis, from a patient treated with antithyroid drugs. These receptors came from a woman aged 40-60 years with Graves disease.

This clonotype has ten or more counts. This chain joins TRBV7-9 and TRBJ2-2; the D is unclear. The CDR3 is made up of 12 amino acids. Germline CDR1 and CDR2: SEHNR and FQNEAQ (reference sequence). Trimming removed 1 base at V and 6 bases at J, with 3 bases between. The CDR3 bases are TGTGCCAGCAGCTTAGAGGCCGGGGAGCTGTTTTTT. Its translation: CASSLEAGELFF.

This sequence joins TRBV6-2 or TRBV6-3 and TRBJ1-5; D might be TRBD1 (5 bases). Germline values: CDR1 MNHEY, CDR2 SVGEGT. V lost 2 bases and J 0 bases, leaving 17 bases between the germline ends. CDR3 length equals 18 residues. The CDR3 DNA reads as TGTGCCAGCAGTTACGTCGTCAGGGTTTTCTATAGCAATCAGCCCCAGCATTTT. Translating gives CASSYVVRVFYSNQPQHF.

The V gene is TRBV20-1, the J gene TRBJ1-1, with D possibly being TRBD1 (6 bases). Germline-derived CDR1 and CDR2 are DFQATT and SNEGSKA (reference sequence). The CDR3 extends over 19 amino acids. V shed 0 bases and J shed 4 bases, with 27 bases lying between them. CDR3: CSARDKAGGPRRKGTEAFF. CDR3 nucleotides: TGCAGTGCTAGAGATAAGGCCGGGGGGCCCAGAAGGAAGGGCACTGAAGCTTTCTTT.

This clonotype was detected many times. CDR3 residues: CAISLQGYEQYF. Here the CDR3 DNA reads TGTGCCATCAGTCTACAGGGCTACGAGCAGTACTTC. V gene TRBV10-3 combines with J gene TRBJ2-7; TRBD1 might be the D (6 bases). The V gene lost 5 bases and the J gene lost 3 bases, with 8 bases spanning the gap. The CDR3 extends over 12 amino acids. Germline lookup yields CDR1 ENHRY and CDR2 SYGVKD.

This clonotype was seen repeatedly, ten times or more. J is TRBJ1-1 and V is TRBV6-1; 9 nucleotides align to TRBD1. Germline V gene sequence: CDR1 MNHNS, CDR2 SASEGT. V lost 4 bases to trimming and J lost 5 bases; unmatched junction nucleotides: 5. The CDR3 spans 14 residues. The CDR3 protein is CASSASGQGTEAFF. DNA of the CDR3: TGTGCCAGCAGTGCCTCGGGACAGGGTACTGAAGCTTTCTTT.

This clonotype showed up many times. The V call is TRBV2, the J call TRBJ1-1; D uncertain. The CDR3 length is 12 residues. V shed 2 bases and J shed 6 bases, with 7 bases lying between them. CDR1 is SNHLY and CDR2 is FYNNEI in the germline V gene. The DNA for the CDR3 is TGTGCCAGCAGTGAATCTGTAGCTGAAGCTTTCTTT. Translation: CASSESVAEAFF.

This clonotype was recorded many times. The chain recombines TRBV2 with TRBJ2-5, with D unresolved. In germline, CDR1 is SNHLY, CDR2 FYNNEI. Trimming pared 7 bases from V and 5 bases from J, leaving 8 bases between. The CDR3 consists of 11 residues. CDR3 in DNA: TGTGCCAGCACTTCGAAGGAGACCCAGTACTTC. The encoded protein is CASTSKETQYF. Supplemented by reference TRBV2 and TRBJ2-5, the full variable domain reads EPEVTQTPSHQVTQMGQEVILRCVPISNHLYFYWYRQILGQKVEFLVSFYNNEISEKSEIFDDQFSVERPDGSNFTLKIRSTKLEDSAMYFCASTSKETQYFGPGTRLLVL.

With respect to this clonotype: A much larger clone lies one base from this, so it may be a read error. This sequence joins TRBV28 and TRBJ2-2, with 7 bases lining up with TRBD2. This CDR3 region has 16 residues. Per germline, CDR1 MDHEN and CDR2 SYDVKM. The CDR3 DNA is TGTGCCAGCAGTTCAATTAGCGGGCCGCACACCAGGGAGCTGTTTTTT. Translated, it gives CASSSISGPHTRELFF.

The rearrangement joins TRBV9 to TRBJ2-1, with no clear D. V gave up 8 bases and J gave up 0 bases, with 12 bases separating them. The CDR3 is 14 amino acids. Germline assignment: CDR1 SGDLS and CDR2 YYNGEE. In DNA form, the CDR3 reads TGTGCCAGTCGCCCGACGAGCTCCTACAATGAGCAGTTCTTC. This sequence encodes CASRPTSSYNEQFF.

This clonotype was recorded many times. The rearrangement links TRBV28 to TRBJ2-2; perhaps TRBD1 as D (5 bases). Germline CDR1 MDHEN, CDR2 SYDVKM. V shed 3 bases and J shed 4 bases, with 12 bases lying between them. The CDR3 has 15 amino acids. In nucleotides, the CDR3 is TGTGCCAGCAGTTTCGCAGGGTTGGCCACCGGGGAGCTGTTTTTT. It is translated as CASSFAGLATGELFF. The full variable domain, completed using reference TRBV28 and TRBJ2-2, is DVKVTQSSRYLVKRTGEKVFLECVQDMDHENMFWYRQDPGLGLRLIYFSYDVKMKEKGDIPEGYSVSREKKERFSLILESASTNQTSMYLCASSFAGLATGELFFGEGSRLTVL.

This clonotype has a count of ten or more. V is TRBV28 and J is TRBJ1-5; TRBD1 aligns across 8 bases. Germline V CDR1 and CDR2: MDHEN, SYDVKM. The CDR3 runs to 15 residues. J gave up 7 bases and V 4 bases, and 9 bases lay outside the gene matches. The CDR3 spells CASSSDRVKGQPQHF. In DNA, the CDR3 is TGTGCCAGCAGTTCGGACAGGGTAAAGGGGCAGCCCCAGCATTTT.

The table lists this clonotype with a few counts. This chain links TRBV18 with TRBJ2-1, with 7 bases fitting TRBD1. J was trimmed by 5 bases and V by 0 bases; bases with no gene match: 4. The CDR3 contains 15 residues. In germline, CDR1 is KGHSH, CDR2 LQKENI. Here the CDR3 reads CASSPPGQPNNEQFF. The CDR3 DNA sequence: TGTGCCAGCTCACCACCGGGACAGCCGAACAATGAGCAGTTCTTC.

A few counts support this clonotype. The chain's CDR3 is CASSFGDRGQNIQYF. CDR3 sequence (DNA): TGTGCCAGCAGCTTCGGGGACAGGGGGCAAAACATTCAGTACTTC. The chain uses TRBV5-6 and TRBJ2-4; TRBD1 agrees at 12 bases. This CDR3 contains 15 residues. Per the germline V gene, CDR1 is SGHDT and CDR2 is YYEEEE. Unmatched junction bases numbered 2, after V lost 2 bases and J lost 5 bases.

This clonotype was found many times. The J gene is TRBJ1-6, the V gene TRBV2; D call uncertain. Per germline, CDR1 SNHLY and CDR2 FYNNEI. This CDR3 spans 15 amino acids. V gave up 4 bases and J gave up 0 bases, with 7 bases separating them. The DNA for the CDR3 is TGTGCCAGCAGTGCCATGAGCTCCTATAATTCACCCCTCCACTTT. Its protein is CASSAMSSYNSPLHF.

This clonotype has at least ten counts. The CDR3 bases are TGTGCCAGCAGTTTAGGCGCGGGGGGACCCGACGAGCAGTACTTC. It encodes CASSLGAGGPDEQYF. The chain has TRBV12-3 or TRBV12-4 and TRBJ2-7; the match to TRBD2 covers 8 bases. The CDR3 extends over 15 amino acids. V gave up 1 base and J gave up 5 bases; unmatched junction bases: 7.

This clonotype was seen only a few times. CDR3 loop: CASSLAGTALDNEKLFF. DNA for the CDR3: TGTGCCAGCAGCTTAGCGGGGACGGCACTAGATAATGAAAAACTGTTTTTT. V and J are TRBV7-2 and TRBJ1-4; D possibly corresponds to TRBD1 (5 bases). In germline, CDR1 is SGHTA, CDR2 FQGNSA. CDR3 length: 17 amino acids. Trimming took 0 bases from V and 4 from J, leaving 15 bases between them.

Regarding this clonotype: A clone one base away is much larger, so this may be a read error. V gene TRBV3-1 combines with J gene TRBJ1-2; no clear D. The CDR3 loop spans 15 amino acids. Germline V gene lookup returns CDR1 LGHDT and CDR2 YNNKEL (reference sequence). Trimming pared 1 base from V and 3 bases from J, leaving 12 bases between. Here the CDR3 reads CASSQGREGYYGYTF. The CDR3 coding sequence is TGTGCCAGCAGCCAAGGTCGGGAAGGGTACTATGGCTACACCTTC.

This clonotype was counted between two and nine times. The chain is built from TRBV29-1 and TRBJ2-7, with D perhaps being TRBD1 or TRBD2 (5 bases each). The V end was cut by 3 bases, the J end by 6 bases, with 12 bases between. Germline loops: CDR1 SQVTM, CDR2 ANQGSEA. CDR3 length: 12 amino acids. The CDR3 nucleotides read TGCAGCGTTGATGTGGGGACGGGCGAGCAGTACTTC. Translation gives CSVDVGTGEQYF.